This T cell receptor (beta chain) was sequenced in a study of blood T cell repertoires in COVID-19. TCRdb's table, derived via immunoSEQ multiplex PCR, lists solely in-frame clones and lacks some. Seen here are about 280,000 clones, approximately 91% observed once, and the top ten hold 1%. This CDR3 region has 12 residues. With 5 bases removed from V and 4 bases from J, the gap between germline ends came to 8 bases. Per germline, CDR1 MDHEN and CDR2 SYDVKM. This receptor was taken from a woman in her twenties or thirties who had recovered from COVID-19. This sequence joins TRBV28 and TRBJ1-1; tentative D call: TRBD1 (5 bases). Sequencing used PBMCs or T cells enriched from blood (not recorded which). The CDR3 here is CASSPQGTEAFF. In nucleotides, the CDR3 is TGTGCCAGCAGTCCCCAGGGCACTGAAGCTTTCTTT.